The clone carrying this T cell receptor beta chain occurred a few times. No antigen is known for it. The record originates from a study of response to subunit inactivated influenza vaccine. Study-wide results and caveats: Authors suggested that a seasonal influenza vaccination recruits few new T cells each time.

Using its own MiXCR run on the RT-PCR reads, TCRdb lists one record per CDR3 protein. The sample includes approximately 500,000 distinct CDR3 sequences, approximately 12% seen only once; the top ten take roughly 13%. The V end was cut by 3 bases, the J end by 4 bases, with 10 bases between. Germline CDR1 ENHRY, CDR2 SYGVKD. There are 14 residues in the CDR3. The receptor's source is a man in his fifties or sixties who received an inactivated influenza vaccine. The chain links TRBV10-3 to TRBJ1-5; D remains unclear. Sequencing used PBMCs from blood, obtained more than 35 days after vaccination. As DNA, the CDR3 is TGTGCCATCAGTGACGGAGGTGGGAATCAGCCCCAGCATTTT. Amino acids: CAISDGGGNQPQHF.